One sample yielded the 18 T cell receptor beta chains listed below, sequenced in a study of blood T cell repertoires in COVID-19 (dated by TCRdb to 2020 to 2022). The library was generated by the immunoSEQ multiplex PCR assay. TCRdb obtained this table from immuneACCESS and retained in-frame rearrangements with V and J assigned. These tables miss some clones; where compared with another copy, unresolved V genes account for less than half of the shortfall, and the remainder is unexplained. In this sample the table shows around 220,000 clones, 65% to 80% of which occur a single time. Together, the top ten hold over 3% of the sample. The sequenced material came from peripheral blood. The source is a woman between 40 and 50 years old with active or convalescent COVID-19.

The rearrangement uses TRBV3-1 (or the pseudogene TRBV3-2) and TRBJ1-5, with 11 bases identical to TRBD1. The CDR3 length is 15 residues. The ends lost 5 bases at V and 7 bases at J; junction bases unmatched: 7. Germline V CDR1 and CDR2: LGHDT, YNNKEL (reference sequence). The CDR3 nucleotides are TGTGCCAGCAGCTCCGGGACAGGGGGAGGGCAGCCCCAGCATTTT. This gives the protein CASSSGTGGGQPQHF.

This clone was seen once. The chain combines TRBV5-1 with TRBJ1-1; D gene uncertain. Germline CDR1 reads SGHRS; CDR2 reads YFSETQ. This CDR3 is 14 amino acids long. The V end was cut by 4 bases, the J end by 0 bases, with 10 bases between. The CDR3 loop reads CASSVQTLNTEAFF. DNA for the CDR3: TGCGCCAGCAGCGTTCAAACATTGAACACTGAAGCTTTCTTT.

The chain employs TRBV4-1 and TRBJ1-1; weak D call: TRBD1 (5 bases). Per the germline V gene, CDR1 is MGHRA and CDR2 is YSYEKL. V shed 1 base and J shed 3 bases, with 12 bases lying between them. CDR3 length: 15 amino acids. Written as DNA, the CDR3 is TGCGCCAGCAGCCAAGTTAGACAGCCACACACTGAAGCTTTCTTT. Protein product: CASSQVRQPHTEAFF.

The V and J genes are TRBV7-9 and TRBJ1-2; D call uncertain. The ends were cut back, 5 bases at V and 0 bases at J, with 16 bases in the middle. The CDR3 contains 16 residues. Germline V lookup: CDR1 SEHNR, CDR2 FQNEAQ (reference sequence). In nucleotides, the CDR3 is TGTGCCAGCAGCCCCCCCCTAGGCGGTTCTAACTATGGCTACACCTTC. It translates to CASSPPLGGSNYGYTF.

The CDR3 loop reads CASSATGVHGYTF. CDR3 nucleotide sequence: TGTGCCAGCAGCGCGACGGGAGTTCATGGCTACACCTTC. V and J are TRBV9 and TRBJ1-2; D remains ambiguous. This CDR3 spans 13 amino acids. Germline V lookup: CDR1 SGDLS, CDR2 YYNGEE. The germline V and J ends were trimmed by 3 bases and 6 bases, with 12 bases remaining between them.

The V call is TRBV30, the J call TRBJ1-3; 9 bases agree with TRBD1. CDR3 length equals 13 residues. Per germline, CDR1 GTSNPN and CDR2 SVGIG (reference sequence). V was pared by 1 base and J by 8 bases, with 3 bases of the junction left unmatched. The CDR3 reads CAWSGGQGDTIYF. CDR3 coding DNA: TGTGCCTGGAGTGGGGGACAGGGAGACACCATATATTTT.

The chain joins TRBV10-3 to TRBJ2-5, with TRBD2 matching 8 bases. CDR3 length equals 12 residues. Germline V CDR1 and CDR2: ENHRY, SYGVKD. J was trimmed by 3 bases and V by 10 bases; bases with no gene match: 4. The CDR3 nucleotides are TGTGCCACGGGGGGGGAGGAAGAGACCCAGTACTTC. This codes for CATGGEEETQYF.

The chain links TRBV27 to TRBJ2-1; TRBD1 matches at 10 bases. Looked up from germline, CDR1 is MNHEY and CDR2 is SMNVEV (reference sequence). The CDR3 has 17 amino acids. Trimming cost V 1 base and J 9 bases; bases outside gene matches: 12. The CDR3 loop is CASSLFSGTGASGEQFF. The CDR3 DNA reads as TGTGCCAGCAGTTTATTTTCCGGGACAGGGGCCTCGGGTGAGCAGTTCTTC.

The gene calls are TRBV6-5 and TRBJ2-2; maybe TRBD2 (7 bases). The CDR3 runs 15 residues. Germline-derived CDR1 and CDR2 are MNHEY and SVGAGI. The V and J ends lost 8 bases and 4 bases respectively, with 17 bases between them. CDR3 region: CASGGAIAGTGELFF. The CDR3 DNA follows: TGTGCCAGCGGGGGGGCAATAGCGGGCACCGGGGAGCTGTTTTTT.

This chain joins TRBV18 and TRBJ1-6; 9 bases are shared with TRBD1. The trim removed 1 base at V and 9 bases at J, leaving 4 bases unmatched. CDR3 length: 15 amino acids. Germline V gene sequence: CDR1 KGHSH, CDR2 LQKENI. CDR3 sequence (DNA): TGTGCCAGCTCACCACAGGAGACAGGGGGTTCACCCCTCCACTTT. This translates into CASSPQETGGSPLHF.

This chain links TRBV10-3 with TRBJ2-7, with TRBD1 identical over 7 bases. The CDR3 extends over 13 amino acids. Germline assignment: CDR1 ENHRY and CDR2 SYGVKD. Losses at the gene ends were 10 bases for V and 0 bases for J; bases not matched to a gene: 6. The DNA for the CDR3 is TGTGCCACCCAGGACAGGATCTCCTACGAGCAGTACTTC. This gives the protein CATQDRISYEQYF.

This clone has just one count. The chain joins TRBV9 to TRBJ2-7, with D hard to call. With 3 bases removed from V and 6 bases from J, the gap between germline ends came to 13 bases. Per germline, CDR1 SGDLS and CDR2 YYNGEE. This CDR3 comprises 13 residues. CDR3 residues: CASSAGTETEQYF. CDR3 sequence (DNA): TGTGCCAGCAGCGCTGGAACGGAGACCGAGCAGTACTTC.

This clone was seen a handful of times. The gene calls are TRBV27 and TRBJ2-2, with 10 bases identical to TRBD1. The CDR3 contains 17 residues. Germline CDR1 reads MNHEY; CDR2 reads SMNVEV (reference sequence). V trimming: 2 bases; J trimming: 4 bases; junction bases outside the gene matches: 7. CDR3 in DNA: TGTGCCAGCAGTTTAGTGGGCGGGACAGGGGTCACCGGGGAGCTGTTTTTT. Amino acid sequence: CASSLVGGTGVTGELFF.

The chain couples TRBV4-1 to TRBJ1-5; D might be TRBD1 (6 bases). In germline, CDR1 is MGHRA, CDR2 YSYEKL. V lost 1 base and J 1 base, leaving 11 bases between the germline ends. There are 16 residues in the CDR3. CDR3 in amino acids: CASSQAGQPSNQPQHF. The CDR3 nucleotides are TGCGCCAGCAGCCAAGCGGGACAACCGAGCAATCAGCCCCAGCATTTT.

This chain uses TRBV5-6 with TRBJ2-3; 9 bases are a match to TRBD2. The CDR3 contains 15 residues. Germline CDR1 reads SGHDT; CDR2 reads YYEEEE. The junction had 5 bases not matched to a gene; V was cut back by 0 bases and J by 6 bases. CDR3 sequence (DNA): TGTGCCAGCAGCTTGGCGGCGAGCGGGGGGGATACGCAGTATTTT. Residues: CASSLAASGGDTQYF.

The V and J genes are TRBV10-2 and TRBJ1-2; no reliable D call. The length of the CDR3 is 15 residues. Germline V gives CDR1 WSHSY, CDR2 SAAADI. Trimming left V 0 bases short and J 8 bases short, with 16 bases between. The CDR3 coding sequence is TGCGCCAGCAGTGAGTCTCGTCGGAGTCCCTTAGGCTACACCTTC. Translated: CASSESRRSPLGYTF.

This rearrangement joins TRBV2 to TRBJ1-5; possible D gene TRBD1, 6 bases. V was clipped by 4 bases and J by 1 base, with 11 bases between them. The CDR3 extends over 15 amino acids. The germline gives CDR1 SNHLY, CDR2 FYNNEI. CDR3 sequence reads: CASSGAGASNQPQHF. Written as DNA, the CDR3 is TGTGCCAGCAGTGGGGCAGGGGCCAGCAATCAGCCCCAGCATTTT.

The chain recombines TRBV19 with TRBJ2-3; 7 bases line up with TRBD1. V shed 3 bases, J shed 5 bases, and the junction held 5 bases outside the gene matches. This CDR3 is 14 amino acids long. Germline V gene sequence: CDR1 LNHDA, CDR2 SQIVND (reference sequence). This CDR3 reads CASSIRRDRDTQYF. In DNA form, the CDR3 reads TGTGCCAGTAGTATCCGTCGGGACAGAGATACGCAGTATTTT.